Included here is one T cell receptor (beta chain) sequence, with context. Its target is unknown. The sample belongs to a study of siplizumab effects on memory and regulatory T cells. This CDR3 is 14 amino acids long. V lost 4 bases and J lost 6, with 12 bases in between. The germline V gene has CDR1 ENHRY and CDR2 SYGVKD. TCRdb keeps only in-frame clones here, not all; method: immunoSEQ multiplex PCR. The sample carries around 100,000 clones, approximately 92% recorded once. Study-wide results and limits: Under siplizumab, an average roughly 69% of mappable alloreactive CD4+ clones were Treg-derived, compared with 26.9% in controls.

This clonotype originated in a human donor in good health. The chain uses TRBV10-3 and TRBJ1-4; D possibly corresponds to TRBD1 (5 bases). What was sequenced was CD4+ T cells sorted from blood. The CDR3 protein is CAISGARDDEKLFF. CDR3 DNA: TGTGCCATCAGTGGGGCCCGGGACGATGAAAAACTGTTTTTT.